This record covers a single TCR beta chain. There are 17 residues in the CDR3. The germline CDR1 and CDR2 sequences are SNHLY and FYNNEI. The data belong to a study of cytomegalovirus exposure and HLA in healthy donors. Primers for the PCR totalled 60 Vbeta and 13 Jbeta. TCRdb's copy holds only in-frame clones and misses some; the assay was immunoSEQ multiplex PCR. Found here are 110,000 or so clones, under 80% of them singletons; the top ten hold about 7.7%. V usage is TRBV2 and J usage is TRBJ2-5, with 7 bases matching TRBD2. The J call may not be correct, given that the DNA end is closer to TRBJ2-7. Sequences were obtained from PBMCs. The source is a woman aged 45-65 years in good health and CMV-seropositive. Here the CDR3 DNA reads TGTGCCAGCAGTACTTGGGGGGGTAGCGGAGGGTCCTACGAGCAGTACTTC. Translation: CASSTWGGSGGSYEQYF.